One sample yielded the 27 T cell receptor beta chains listed below, sequenced in a study of T-cell reconstitution after alpha-beta-depleted transplantation in children. Researchers prepared the TCRbeta library using unique molecular identifiers, the study reports. A single record per CDR3 protein comes from TCRdb applying MiXCR to the PCR reads. The sample includes about 610,000 distinct CDR3 sequences, 10% to 13% of them seen just once. The source material was PBMCs from the stem cell graft donor, sampled from the stem cell graft. The receptors shown here come from a human donor who donated a stem cell graft to a child with acute myeloid leukemia.

This clonotype was observed at least ten times. The rearrangement uses TRBV27 and TRBJ1-5; 7 bases fit TRBD1. Trimming at V came to 2 bases and at J to 5 bases, leaving 9 bases not matched to a gene. Germline CDR1 is MNHEY and CDR2 is SMNVEV (reference sequence). This CDR3 is built from 16 residues. The CDR3 sequence: CASSLATGNGYQPQHF. DNA of the CDR3: TGTGCCAGCAGTTTAGCGACAGGGAATGGGTATCAGCCCCAGCATTTT.

This chain links TRBV20-1 with TRBJ1-1; 7 nucleotides line up with TRBD1. The CDR3 extends over 14 amino acids. The junction had 10 bases not matched to a gene; V was cut back by 0 bases and J by 9 bases. Germline CDR1 and CDR2: DFQATT and SNEGSKA (reference sequence). The CDR3 nucleotides read TGCAGTGCTAGAGAACTGACAGGGCGGGGGCAAGCTTTCTTT. Protein: CSARELTGRGQAFF.

This clonotype came up a few times. This chain links TRBV29-1 with TRBJ2-7, with D perhaps TRBD2 (7 bases). Per germline, CDR1 SQVTM and CDR2 ANQGSEA. Between the trimmed V and J ends, which lost 3 bases and 6 bases, there was a span of 15 bases. CDR3 length equals 13 residues. The CDR3 DNA sequence: TGCAGCGTTGACCTGTCCGGGGGGCGCGAGCAGTACTTC. Its translation is CSVDLSGGREQYF.

The chain couples TRBV29-1 to TRBJ2-5; D gene unclear. The CDR3 totals 13 residues. V lost 5 bases and J 0 bases, leaving 10 bases between the germline ends. The V gene's germline CDR1 is SQVTM and CDR2 ANQGSEA. CDR3 nucleotides: TGCAGCGTTTCACAGTCGTACCAAGAGACCCAGTACTTC. Its translation: CSVSQSYQETQYF.

This clonotype appeared a few times. The chain uses TRBV20-1 and TRBJ2-2; 12 bases fit TRBD1. The CDR3 runs to 15 residues. Germline values: CDR1 DFQATT, CDR2 SNEGSKA (reference sequence). V trimming: 4 bases; J trimming: 6 bases; junction bases outside the gene matches: 6. Written as DNA, the CDR3 is TGCAGTGCTACTCTCGGGACAGGGGGCTCCGGGGAGCTGTTTTTT. Its protein is CSATLGTGGSGELFF.

V is TRBV20-1 and J is TRBJ2-3, with D perhaps matching TRBD2 (6 bases). Germline V gene lookup returns CDR1 DFQATT and CDR2 SNEGSKA (reference sequence). This CDR3 is built from 17 residues. V was shortened by 6 bases and J by 0 bases, with 22 bases between the two germline ends. CDR3 residues: CSATTGTSSASTDTQYF. The CDR3 region has the DNA TGCAGTGCCACTACCGGGACTTCCTCCGCTAGCACAGATACGCAGTATTTT.

This chain connects TRBV20-1 to TRBJ2-5, with D tentatively TRBD1 or TRBD2 (5 bases each). The CDR3 sequence is 14 residues long. V lost 4 bases to trimming and J lost 1 base, with 13 bases between them. Germline-derived CDR1 and CDR2 are DFQATT and SNEGSKA (reference sequence). CDR3 sequence: CSANRAGSQETQYF. Here the CDR3 DNA reads TGCAGTGCTAATCGGGCAGGGAGCCAAGAGACCCAGTACTTC.

This clonotype has ten or more counts. The CDR3 is CASSLTGDYGYTF. The CDR3 DNA is TGTGCCAGCAGTTTGACAGGCGACTATGGCTACACCTTC. V usage is TRBV28 and J usage is TRBJ1-2; weak D call: TRBD1 (6 bases). Germline V gene lookup returns CDR1 MDHEN and CDR2 SYDVKM. Trimming pared 3 bases from V and 3 bases from J, leaving 8 bases between. The CDR3 is 13 amino acids.

This clonotype was found a few times. This chain joins TRBV7-9 and TRBJ1-1; D perhaps matches TRBD1 (5 bases). The germline CDR1 and CDR2 sequences are SEHNR and FQNEAQ (reference sequence). The CDR3 spans 16 residues. Trimming removed 5 bases at V and 4 bases at J, with 20 bases between. This CDR3 is CASSPFLTETFTEAFF. For the CDR3, the DNA is TGTGCCAGCAGCCCATTTTTGACAGAAACTTTCACTGAAGCTTTCTTT.

The gene calls are TRBV10-3 and TRBJ2-5, with a tentative D call TRBD1 (6 bases). Trimming stripped 4 bases from V and 1 base from J, with 10 bases between. The germline CDR1 and CDR2 sequences are ENHRY and SYGVKD. The CDR3 contains 14 residues. The CDR3 protein is CAISGGQLQETQYF. The CDR3 DNA follows: TGTGCCATCAGTGGAGGACAGCTCCAAGAGACCCAGTACTTC.

This chain links TRBV24-1 with TRBJ2-7; D gene ambiguous. CDR1 is KGHDR, CDR2 SFDVKD, per germline. The CDR3 contains 11 residues. V dropped 9 bases and J dropped 0 bases, with 5 bases sitting between them. The CDR3 DNA reads TGTGCCACCGGAGACTCCTACGAGCAGTACTTC. Its protein is CATGDSYEQYF.

This clonotype was counted between two and nine times. The rearrangement uses TRBV4-3 and TRBJ2-3, with 7 positions matching TRBD1. Germline V gene lookup returns CDR1 LGHNA and CDR2 YSLEER. The CDR3 contains 15 residues. J gave up 3 bases and V 0 bases, and 3 bases lay outside the gene matches. The CDR3 sequence: CASSQDDRATDTQYF. In DNA form, the CDR3 reads TGCGCCAGCAGCCAAGATGACAGGGCGACAGATACGCAGTATTTT.

At least ten counts were recorded for this clonotype. V gene TRBV5-4 combines with J gene TRBJ2-5, with 8 bases fitting TRBD1. V lost 4 bases to trimming and J lost 3 bases; unmatched junction nucleotides: 5. The CDR3 runs to 14 residues. Germline assignment: CDR1 SGHNT and CDR2 YYREEE (reference sequence). Here the CDR3 DNA reads TGTGCCAGCAGCCCCCTGGACAGGGAAGAGACCCAGTACTTC. It yields the protein CASSPLDREETQYF.

The chain links TRBV7-8 to TRBJ2-3; 8 bases line up with TRBD2. V was clipped by 5 bases and J by 2 bases; unmatched bases: 12. The CDR3 consists of 17 residues. Per the germline V gene, CDR1 is SGHVS and CDR2 is FQNEAQ. The CDR3: CASSRREDGRDTDTQYF. The CDR3 bases are TGTGCCAGCAGCCGAAGGGAGGACGGGAGGGACACAGATACGCAGTATTTT.

This clonotype was observed a few times. The CDR3 here is CASSYSSQQGSGANVLTF. The CDR3 coding sequence is TGTGCCAGCAGTTACTCCAGTCAACAGGGGTCTGGGGCCAACGTCCTGACTTTC. V usage is TRBV6-5 and J usage is TRBJ2-6; 7 bases align to TRBD1. This CDR3 spans 18 amino acids. J lost 1 base, V lost 0 bases, and 6 bases had no gene match. Germline CDR1 is MNHEY and CDR2 is SVGAGI.

The chain carries TRBV20-1 and TRBJ2-2, with 12 bases aligning to TRBD1. V lost 1 base, J lost 10 bases, and 19 bases stayed unmatched. This CDR3 contains 19 residues. CDR1 and CDR2 (germline): DFQATT, SNEGSKA (reference sequence). This CDR3 reads CSARGGIKGQGAQREELFF. The CDR3 DNA reads TGCAGTGCTAGAGGAGGAATTAAGGGACAGGGGGCGCAGAGGGAGGAGCTGTTTTTT.

There are a few counts of this clonotype. This chain connects TRBV24-1 to TRBJ2-3; the D gene is possibly TRBD2 (7 bases). Germline lookup yields CDR1 KGHDR and CDR2 SFDVKD. The germline V and J ends were trimmed by 6 bases and 3 bases, with 18 bases remaining between them. The CDR3 is made up of 16 amino acids. The CDR3 here is CATSLGSRGQTDTQYF. DNA of the CDR3: TGTGCCACCAGTCTCGGGTCGCGGGGGCAGACAGATACGCAGTATTTT.

This clonotype was counted many times. The chain joins TRBV15 to TRBJ2-7; TRBD1 matches 8 bases. The germline gives CDR1 LNHNV, CDR2 YYDKDF (reference sequence). This CDR3 is built from 16 residues. V lost 3 bases, J lost 6 bases, and 13 bases stayed unmatched. This CDR3 reads CATSRDPGQGLGEQYF. In DNA, the CDR3 is TGTGCCACCAGCAGGGACCCCGGACAGGGTTTGGGCGAGCAGTACTTC.

This clonotype has only a few counts. V and J are TRBV5-1 and TRBJ2-3; 14 bases are shared with TRBD2. CDR3 length: 17 residues. After removal of 0 bases from V and 3 bases from J, the junction contained 3 bases not matched to a gene. CDR1 and CDR2 from the germline V gene are SGHRS and YFSETQ. CDR3 amino acids: CASSLVGTSGGTDTQYF. The CDR3 DNA reads TGCGCCAGCAGCTTGGTTGGGACTAGCGGGGGTACAGATACGCAGTATTTT. Full variable domain (missing parts from reference TRBV5-1 and TRBJ2-3): KAGVTQTPRYLIKTRGQQVTLSCSPISGHRSVSWYQQTPGQGLQFLFEYFSETQRNKGNFPGRFSGRQFSNSRSEMNVSTLELGDSALYLCASSLVGTSGGTDTQYFGPGTRLTVL.

At least ten counts were recorded for this clonotype. The CDR3 DNA reads as TGTGCCAGCTCACCACAAACCACCGGGGAGCTGTTTTTT. Translating gives CASSPQTTGELFF. The chain carries TRBV18 and TRBJ2-2; D uncertain. Germline V gives CDR1 KGHSH, CDR2 LQKENI. The CDR3 contains 13 residues. Trimming pared 1 base from V and 4 bases from J, leaving 4 bases between.

The chain employs TRBV7-6 and TRBJ2-7, with 7 bases matching TRBD2. J gave up 2 bases and V 0 bases, and 4 bases lay outside the gene matches. The CDR3 contains 15 residues. Germline CDR1 is SGHVS and CDR2 is FNYEAQ. CDR3 amino acids: CASSLAAGPPYEQYF. Written as DNA, the CDR3 is TGTGCCAGCAGCTTAGCAGCGGGACCTCCCTACGAGCAGTACTTC.

This chain connects TRBV15 to TRBJ2-1; D unclear. The length of the CDR3 is 17 residues. The V gene's germline CDR1 is LNHNV and CDR2 YYDKDF (reference sequence). Trimming pared 6 bases from V and 0 bases from J, leaving 18 bases between. CDR3: CATSPSGRESSYNEQFF. CDR3 DNA sequence: TGTGCCACCAGTCCCTCGGGTCGCGAGAGCTCCTACAATGAGCAGTTCTTC.

The sample holds many counts of this clonotype. The chain employs TRBV7-2 and TRBJ2-1; D not certain. With 1 base removed from V and 10 bases from J, the gap between germline ends came to 8 bases. The CDR3 contains 12 residues. CDR1 and CDR2 (germline): SGHTA, FQGNSA. The CDR3 here is CASSLGLAEQFF. The CDR3 DNA sequence: TGTGCCAGCAGCTTAGGGCTGGCCGAGCAGTTCTTC.

This clonotype has just a few counts. The chain couples TRBV5-1 to TRBJ2-5; unclear D gene. The V end was cut by 3 bases, the J end by 4 bases, with 10 bases between. The CDR3 consists of 13 residues. From germline, CDR1 is SGHRS and CDR2 YFSETQ. CDR3 amino acids: CASSSGPRETQYF. The CDR3 region has the DNA TGCGCCAGCAGCTCCGGTCCTAGAGAGACCCAGTACTTC.

This chain joins TRBV7-3 and TRBJ2-3; weak D call: TRBD1 (6 bases). The CDR3 length is 15 residues. The V and J ends lost 1 base and 5 bases respectively, with 13 bases between them. Germline CDR1 SGHTA, CDR2 FQGTGA. This CDR3 reads CASSLIGGAGDTQYF. The CDR3 nucleotides read TGTGCCAGCAGCTTAATAGGGGGAGCCGGAGATACGCAGTATTTT.

With regard to this clonotype: A read error may produce the germline difference seen at one junction end. The chain employs TRBV6-1 and TRBJ2-1; 15 nucleotides agree with TRBD2. This CDR3 has 17 amino acids. Germline V gives CDR1 MNHNS, CDR2 SASEGT. Here the CDR3 DNA reads TGTGCCAGCAGCCCACCCGGACTAGCGGGAGGGGTCAATGGGCAGTTCTTC. Translating gives CASSPPGLAGGVNGQFF.

In its sample, this clonotype was seen a few times. V and J are TRBV12-3 or TRBV12-4 and TRBJ2-7; TRBD2 aligns across 7 bases. The CDR3 length is 13 residues. The J segment lost 7 bases and the V segment lost 7 bases, leaving 10 bases of the junction unmatched. The CDR3 DNA reads TGTGCCAGCACCCTTAGCGGGCCTGGAGAGCAGTACTTC. It encodes CASTLSGPGEQYF.